Shown below are 2 T cell receptor beta chains from a single sample sequenced in a study of cytomegalovirus exposure and HLA in healthy donors. Using immunoSEQ multiplex PCR, the repertoire was profiled, and TCRdb retains in-frame clones only, with some absent. The sample contains 130,000 or so clones, roughly 91% of which appear only once. Specimen: PBMCs. Source of these receptors: a man aged 25-45 years in good health and CMV-seronegative.

This chain connects TRBV13 to TRBJ2-7, with unresolved D. The V and J ends lost 5 bases and 5 bases respectively, with 16 bases between them. This CDR3 has 14 residues. Looked up from germline, CDR1 is PRHDT and CDR2 is FYEKMQ (reference sequence). CDR3 coding DNA: TGTGCCAGCAGCAATCTCGTAACGGTTCACGAGCAGTACTTC. Its protein is CASSNLVTVHEQYF.

The V and J genes are TRBV7-9 and TRBJ1-2; possible D gene TRBD1, 6 bases. Looked up from germline, CDR1 is SEHNR and CDR2 is FQNEAQ (reference sequence). Trimming stripped 3 bases from V and 4 bases from J, with 21 bases between. The CDR3 runs to 17 residues. CDR3 nucleotides: TGTGCCAGCAGCTTCAGGGGTGAGGATGGGGGCCCCTATGGCTACACCTTC. It codes for CASSFRGEDGGPYGYTF. Based on the CDR3 plus reference TRBV7-9 and TRBJ1-2, the full variable domain is DTGVSQNPRHKITKRGQNVTFRCDPISEHNRLYWYRQTLGQGPEFLTYFQNEAQLEKSRLLSDRFSAERPKGSFSTLEIQRTEQGDSAMYLCASSFRGEDGGPYGYTFGSGTRLTVV.